This T cell receptor (beta chain) was documented in a study of sequential checkpoint blockade in melanoma. Background on the study: First-line arms were nivolumab then ipilimumab, or the reverse, randomized 1:1. Each arm's sequence ended with maintenance nivolumab.

The data were produced by immunoSEQ multiplex PCR, yet TCRdb's version contains in-frame clones alone and is incomplete. The repertoire consists of around 16,000 clones, with roughly 93% occurring once and the leading ten covering 24%. Indicated treatment: randomized to nivolumab then ipilimumab (arm A) or the reverse (arm B). None of the patients previously received DNA-damaging chemotherapy. Live CD3+CD8+ CD19− CD56− cells were sorted from PBMCs. Trimming took 4 bases from V and 2 from J; bases not matched to a gene: 6. The length of the CDR3 is 16 residues. CDR1 and CDR2 (germline): MDHEN, SYDVKM. The rearrangement joins TRBV28 to TRBJ2-7, with 12 bases matching TRBD2. The sequence was collected from a human donor with melanoma. Sequenced here: CD8+ T cells sorted from blood (inferred from file names), sampled from a patient given nivolumab and ipilimumab in sequence. The CDR3 reads CASSWMTSGRPYEQYF. CDR3 DNA: TGTGCCAGCAGTTGGATGACTAGCGGGAGACCCTACGAGCAGTACTTC.